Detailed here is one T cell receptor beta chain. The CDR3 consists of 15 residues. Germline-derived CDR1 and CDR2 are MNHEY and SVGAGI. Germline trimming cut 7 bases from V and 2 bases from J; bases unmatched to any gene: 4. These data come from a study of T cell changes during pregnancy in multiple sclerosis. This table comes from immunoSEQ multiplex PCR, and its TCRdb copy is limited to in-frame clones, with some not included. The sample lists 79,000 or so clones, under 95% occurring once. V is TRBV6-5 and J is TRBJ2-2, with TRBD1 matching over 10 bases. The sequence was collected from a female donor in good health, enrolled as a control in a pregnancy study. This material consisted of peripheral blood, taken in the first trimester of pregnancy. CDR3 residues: CASKGDRGNTGELFF. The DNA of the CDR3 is TGTGCCAGCAAAGGGGACAGGGGTAACACCGGGGAGCTGTTTTTT.